This T cell receptor beta chain is from a study of control samples from healthy donors and cancer patients. Losses at the gene ends were 4 bases for V and 5 bases for J; bases not matched to a gene: 7. In germline, CDR1 is SGHRS, CDR2 YFSETQ. The CDR3 runs to 14 residues. Generated by immunoSEQ multiplex PCR, the TCRdb table keeps only in-frame clones and is missing some. The sample lists 150,000 to 200,000 clones, almost 90% occurring once. The clonotype originates from a woman aged 25-40 years in good health. Sequencing was performed on blood. The rearrangement joins TRBV5-1 to TRBJ2-3; 7 bases agree with TRBD2. CDR3 in amino acids: CASSGRGPEDTQYF. The CDR3 nucleotides read TGCGCCAGCAGCGGGAGGGGCCCGGAAGATACGCAGTATTTT. The full variable domain, rest sourced from reference TRBV5-1 and TRBJ2-3, is KAGVTQTPRYLIKTRGQQVTLSCSPISGHRSVSWYQQTPGQGLQFLFEYFSETQRNKGNFPGRFSGRQFSNSRSEMNVSTLELGDSALYLCASSGRGPEDTQYFGPGTRLTVL.